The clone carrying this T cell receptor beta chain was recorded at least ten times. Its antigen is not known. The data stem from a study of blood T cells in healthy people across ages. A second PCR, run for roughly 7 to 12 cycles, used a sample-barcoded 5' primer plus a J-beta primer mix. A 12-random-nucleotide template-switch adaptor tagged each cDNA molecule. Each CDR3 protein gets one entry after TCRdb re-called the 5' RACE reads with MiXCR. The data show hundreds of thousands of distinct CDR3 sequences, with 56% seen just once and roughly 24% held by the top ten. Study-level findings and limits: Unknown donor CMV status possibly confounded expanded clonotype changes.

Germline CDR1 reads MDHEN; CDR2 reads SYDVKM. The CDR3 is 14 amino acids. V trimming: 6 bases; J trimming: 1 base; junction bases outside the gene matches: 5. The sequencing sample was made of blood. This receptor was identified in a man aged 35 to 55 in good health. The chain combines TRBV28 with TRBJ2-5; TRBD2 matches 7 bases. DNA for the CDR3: TGTGCCAGCAGCCCAGGGACTACCCAAGAGACCCAGTACTTC. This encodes CASSPGTTQETQYF.